The present T cell receptor (beta chain) was sequenced within a study of blood T cell repertoires in COVID-19. Repertoires were generated with immunoSEQ multiplex PCR, while TCRdb's copy carries only in-frame clones and drops some. The table records about 87,000 clones, about 87% of them present only once. The CDR3 totals 13 residues. The V gene end was trimmed by 3 bases and the J gene end by 4 bases; junction bases not matched to a gene: 1. Germline V gives CDR1 LNHNV, CDR2 YYDKDF (reference sequence). The chain has TRBV15 and TRBJ2-5; TRBD2 agrees at 8 bases. This receptor was taken from a human donor with acute or convalescent COVID-19. The donor label of this sample is uncertain. Sample: peripheral blood. The CDR3 DNA reads TGTGCCACCAGCAGCGGGGGGGGAGAGACCCAGTACTTC. It encodes CATSSGGGETQYF.